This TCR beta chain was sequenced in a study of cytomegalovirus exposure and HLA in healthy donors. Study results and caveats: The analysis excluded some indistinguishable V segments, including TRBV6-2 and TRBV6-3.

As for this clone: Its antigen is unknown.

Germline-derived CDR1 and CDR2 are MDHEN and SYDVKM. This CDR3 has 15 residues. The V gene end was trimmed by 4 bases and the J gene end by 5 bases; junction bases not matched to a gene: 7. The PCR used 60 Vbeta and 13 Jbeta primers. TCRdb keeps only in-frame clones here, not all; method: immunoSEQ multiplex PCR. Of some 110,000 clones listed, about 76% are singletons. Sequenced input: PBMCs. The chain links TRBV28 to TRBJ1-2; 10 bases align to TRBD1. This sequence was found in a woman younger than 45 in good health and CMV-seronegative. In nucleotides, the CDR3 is TGTGCCAGCAGTTCTCGGACAGGGGGGCGATATGGCTACACCTTC. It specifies CASSSRTGGRYGYTF.